The 30 T cell receptor beta chains given below trace back to one sample, sequenced in a study of control samples from healthy donors and cancer patients. Profiled with immunoSEQ multiplex PCR; TCRdb holds only in-frame clones, not every one. This table has 50,000 to 65,000 clones, under 95% appearing once. The source material was PBMCs. Receptors originate from a man under 40 with colorectal cancer.

This clone is a singleton in its sample. This sequence joins TRBV12-5 and TRBJ1-2; the D gene is possibly TRBD1 (5 bases). Trimming pared 0 bases from V and 4 bases from J, leaving 18 bases between. The CDR3 is made up of 17 amino acids. Germline values: CDR1 LGHNT, CDR2 FRNRAP. The CDR3 sequence is CASGLVSGLDTLYGYTF. CDR3 nucleotide sequence: TGTGCTAGTGGTTTGGTATCTGGTCTGGACACCCTCTATGGCTACACCTTC.

The V call is TRBV30, the J call TRBJ1-1; D remains ambiguous. There are 13 residues in the CDR3. Germline-derived CDR1 and CDR2 are GTSNPN and SVGIG (reference sequence). The V end lost 4 bases, the J end lost 7 bases, and 16 bases lay between the germline ends. The CDR3 here is CAWIVRAWGEAFF. CDR3 DNA sequence: TGTGCCTGGATAGTCCGGGCTTGGGGTGAAGCTTTCTTT.

This clone came up once. One end of the junction fails to match germline, which may point to a read error. The chain combines TRBV6-2 or TRBV6-3 with TRBJ1-3; D ambiguous. The CDR3 is 12 residues long. Germline V CDR1 and CDR2: MNHEY, SVGEGT. DNA of the CDR3: TGTGCCAGCAGTTACTCTGGGAACACCATATATTTT. It yields the protein CASSYSGNTIYF.

V and J are TRBV11-2 and TRBJ1-5; D is perhaps TRBD1 (5 bases). From germline, CDR1 is SGHAT and CDR2 FQNNGV. The CDR3 consists of 15 residues. With 5 bases removed from V and 1 base from J, the gap between germline ends came to 12 bases. CDR3 in amino acids: CASSRDQGSNQPQHF. The CDR3 nucleotides are TGTGCCAGCAGCCGGGACCAGGGAAGCAATCAGCCCCAGCATTTT.

J is TRBJ2-1 and V is TRBV2, with a weak D call TRBD1 (5 bases). CDR3 length: 12 residues. V was trimmed by 4 bases and J by 6 bases, leaving 7 bases between them. Germline CDR1 and CDR2: SNHLY and FYNNEI. The DNA of the CDR3 is TGTGCCAGCAGTGGGGGCCTCAATGAGCAGTTCTTC. Translated: CASSGGLNEQFF.

This clone was recorded a few times. CDR3 protein: CATAGTVILNAEAFF. The DNA of the CDR3 is TGTGCCACAGCCGGGACAGTAATCCTAAATGCTGAAGCTTTCTTT. The V and J genes are TRBV10-3 and TRBJ1-1; 7 positions match TRBD1. The CDR3 extends over 15 amino acids. Germline V CDR1 and CDR2: ENHRY, SYGVKD. The ends lost 10 bases at V and 6 bases at J; junction bases unmatched: 17.

The genes are TRBV6-1 and TRBJ2-3; the match to TRBD2 covers 9 bases. Germline CDR1 is MNHNS and CDR2 is SASEGT. V lost 1 base, J lost 4 bases, and 3 bases stayed unmatched. The CDR3 sequence is 15 residues long. The CDR3 loop is CASSEEAGGADTQYF. CDR3 nucleotides: TGTGCCAGCAGTGAAGAAGCGGGGGGCGCAGATACGCAGTATTTT.

The chain joins TRBV7-9 to TRBJ1-1; no clear D. The CDR3 has 16 residues. The ends were cut back, 1 base at V and 0 bases at J, with 12 bases in the middle. Germline V CDR1 and CDR2: SEHNR, FQNEAQ (reference sequence). CDR3: CASSLVVGIMNTEAFF. CDR3 in DNA: TGTGCCAGCAGCTTAGTAGTAGGGATCATGAACACTGAAGCTTTCTTT. The entire variable domain, with the rest obtained from reference TRBV7-9 and TRBJ1-1, is as follows: DTGVSQNPRHKITKRGQNVTFRCDPISEHNRLYWYRQTLGQGPEFLTYFQNEAQLEKSRLLSDRFSAERPKGSFSTLEIQRTEQGDSAMYLCASSLVVGIMNTEAFFGQGTRLTVV.

The V and J genes are TRBV6-6 and TRBJ1-1; D unresolved. Germline CDR1 and CDR2: MNHNY and SVGAGI (reference sequence). The V and J ends lost 2 bases and 1 base respectively, with 11 bases between them. This CDR3 is built from 15 residues. CDR3: CASSYRGRENTEAFF. In DNA, the CDR3 is TGTGCCAGCAGTTACCGGGGAAGGGAGAACACTGAAGCTTTCTTT.

This clone has a single count. The chain has TRBV29-1 and TRBJ1-5, with D hard to call. The CDR3 is 12 residues long. The germline gives CDR1 SQVTM, CDR2 ANQGSEA. Trimming stripped 4 bases from V and 4 bases from J, with 8 bases between. The CDR3 sequence is CSVGTGNQPQHF. In nucleotides, the CDR3 is TGCAGCGTTGGGACGGGGAATCAGCCCCAGCATTTT.

The rearrangement links TRBV25-1 to TRBJ1-6; 9 bases line up with TRBD1. V dropped 4 bases and J dropped 8; count of bases not matched to a gene: 3. Germline-derived CDR1 and CDR2 are MGHDK and SYGVNS. The CDR3 sequence is 14 residues long. CDR3 coding DNA: TGTGCCAGCAGTGGTGACAGGGGGGATTCACCCCTCCACTTT. It is translated as CASSGDRGDSPLHF.

This clone was detected once. This rearrangement joins TRBV13 to TRBJ2-2; 7 bases map to TRBD1. V lost 3 bases to trimming and J lost 1 base; unmatched junction nucleotides: 2. Germline CDR1 and CDR2: PRHDT and FYEKMQ (reference sequence). CDR3 length equals 15 residues. In DNA, the CDR3 is TGTGCCAGCAGCTTCCGGGACAGGAACACCGGGGAGCTGTTTTTT. Its protein is CASSFRDRNTGELFF.

V is TRBV24-1 and J is TRBJ2-7; the match to TRBD1 covers 8 bases. Germline V CDR1 and CDR2: KGHDR, SFDVKD. With 6 bases clipped from V and 4 bases from J, the junction kept 13 bases outside the gene matches. This CDR3 has 16 residues. The CDR3 protein is CATSRVDGTGPYEQYV. The CDR3 region has the DNA TGTGCCACCAGTAGGGTGGACGGGACAGGCCCTTACGAGCAGTACGTC.

The J gene is TRBJ2-2, the V gene TRBV9; D unclear. Deletions cut 5 bases from V and 4 bases from J, with 9 bases between. Germline CDR1 is SGDLS and CDR2 is YYNGEE. This CDR3 has 13 residues. CDR3 sequence: CASRGSPTGELFF. The CDR3 DNA is TGTGCCAGCAGAGGCAGTCCCACCGGGGAGCTGTTTTTT.

CDR3 nucleotide sequence: TGTGCCAGCAGTTCCCGACAGGCGAACACCGGGGAGCTGTTTTTT. It is translated as CASSSRQANTGELFF. The chain is built from TRBV6-5 and TRBJ2-2; a possible D gene is TRBD1 (6 bases). The ends were cut back, 4 bases at V and 0 bases at J, with 9 bases in the middle. Germline V CDR1 and CDR2: MNHEY, SVGAGI. This CDR3 region has 15 residues.

The CDR3 is CASSYGLNTEAFF. CDR3 DNA sequence: TGTGCCAGCAGTTATGGTTTGAACACTGAAGCTTTCTTT. This sequence joins TRBV27 and TRBJ1-1, with unresolved D. The CDR3 is made up of 13 amino acids. The germline V gene encodes CDR1 MNHEY and CDR2 SMNVEV (reference sequence). V lost 4 bases and J lost 0, with 6 bases in between.

This CDR3 is CASSWGDPEAFF. Written as DNA, the CDR3 is TGTGCCAGCAGTTGGGGGGATCCTGAAGCTTTCTTT. The chain is built from TRBV6-2 or TRBV6-3 and TRBJ1-1; tentatively, D is TRBD1 (5 bases). This CDR3 is 12 amino acids long. V was trimmed by 4 bases and J by 6 bases, leaving 9 bases between them. Germline-derived CDR1 and CDR2 are MNHEY and SVGEGT.

V usage is TRBV5-1 and J usage is TRBJ1-4; D is uncertain. CDR1 and CDR2 (germline): SGHRS, YFSETQ. With 0 bases removed from V and 0 bases from J, the gap between germline ends came to 3 bases. There are 14 residues in the CDR3. The DNA for the CDR3 is TGCGCCAGCAGCTTGGGGACAACTAATGAAAAACTGTTTTTT. It encodes CASSLGTTNEKLFF.

CDR3 coding DNA: TGTGCCACCAGGGCGGCAGGGGAGCACTATGGCTACACCTTC. Protein: CATRAAGEHYGYTF. The chain is built from TRBV24-1 and TRBJ1-2, with D maybe TRBD1 (6 bases). From germline, CDR1 is KGHDR and CDR2 SFDVKD. The CDR3 totals 14 residues. V lost 7 bases to trimming and J lost 3 bases, with 14 bases between them.

The rearrangement joins TRBV18 to TRBJ1-2; D uncertain. The CDR3 is 14 amino acids. The V end lost 3 bases, the J end lost 5 bases, and 13 bases lay between the germline ends. The V gene's germline CDR1 is KGHSH and CDR2 LQKENI. CDR3 DNA: TGTGCCAGCTCACCGGATAACAGTCCTTATGGCTACACCTTC. Its protein is CASSPDNSPYGYTF.

The chain carries TRBV19 and TRBJ2-7; no firm D call. Germline CDR1 reads LNHDA; CDR2 reads SQIVND (reference sequence). This CDR3 has 14 residues. The V end lost 3 bases, the J end lost 0 bases, and 9 bases lay between the germline ends. The CDR3 DNA is TGTGCCAGTAGTATGAGTGGTTACTCCTACGAGCAGTACTTC. Translated: CASSMSGYSYEQYF.

V is TRBV19 and J is TRBJ1-3; TRBD1 agrees at 7 bases. V shed 10 bases, J shed 4 bases, and the junction held 7 bases outside the gene matches. The CDR3 extends over 13 amino acids. The germline V gene has CDR1 LNHDA and CDR2 SQIVND (reference sequence). Here the CDR3 reads CATYRGNGNTIYF. In DNA, the CDR3 is TGTGCCACATACAGGGGAAACGGAAACACCATATATTTT.

This clone was recorded only once. This same CDR3 is encoded by further DNA sequences in the sample. This sequence joins TRBV4-1 and TRBJ2-1; D possibly corresponds to TRBD2 (6 bases). The V gene's germline CDR1 is MGHRA and CDR2 YSYEKL. Trimming took off 1 base at V and 2 bases at J, with 15 bases between the two ends. The length of the CDR3 is 17 residues. CDR3 amino acids: CASSQVDMGLAYNEQFF. DNA for the CDR3: TGCGCCAGCAGCCAAGTGGACATGGGACTCGCCTACAATGAGCAGTTCTTC.

The rearrangement joins TRBV11-2 to TRBJ2-3; maybe TRBD1 (6 bases). The CDR3 totals 16 residues. The germline V gene encodes CDR1 SGHAT and CDR2 FQNNGV. Trimming pared 5 bases from V and 5 bases from J, leaving 20 bases between. The CDR3, as DNA: TGTGCCAGCAGCGACCTTCTCAGGGGTGGTGGAGATACGCAGTATTTT. This sequence encodes CASSDLLRGGGDTQYF.

The rearrangement joins TRBV21-1 to TRBJ1-2. TRBV21-1 is annotated as a pseudogene. This CDR3 spans 16 amino acids. CDR3 in amino acids: CASSKREGPGVYGYTF. The DNA of the CDR3 is TGTGCCAGCAGCAAAAGGGAGGGGCCAGGGGTTTATGGCTACACCTTC.

The chain joins TRBV9 to TRBJ2-6; no definite D call. CDR3 length equals 14 residues. Between the trimmed V and J ends, which lost 4 bases and 1 base, there was a span of 6 bases. Germline CDR1 SGDLS, CDR2 YYNGEE. CDR3 in amino acids: CASSTGSGANVLTF. The CDR3 DNA sequence: TGTGCCAGCAGCACTGGGTCTGGGGCCAACGTCCTGACTTTC.

The gene calls are TRBV12-5 and TRBJ2-3, with D perhaps matching TRBD1 or TRBD2 (5 bases each). Germline V lookup: CDR1 LGHNT, CDR2 FRNRAP. This CDR3 has 15 amino acids. Trimming cost V 0 bases and J 1 base, with 8 bases left between them. The CDR3 region is CASGLVLGGTDTQYF. The CDR3 nucleotides read TGTGCTAGTGGTTTGGTACTAGGGGGCACAGATACGCAGTATTTT.

J is TRBJ1-2 and V is TRBV30; D not resolved. The V gene's germline CDR1 is GTSNPN and CDR2 SVGIG (reference sequence). This CDR3 spans 13 amino acids. V was trimmed by 0 bases and J by 8 bases, leaving 13 bases between them. The CDR3 DNA sequence: TGTGCCTGGAGTGTATACCCCCCCGAAGGCTACACCTTC. The encoded protein is CAWSVYPPEGYTF.

This clone was detected once. The chain employs TRBV5-1 and TRBJ1-1, with TRBD1 matching over 8 bases. Germline trimming cut 4 bases from V and 1 base from J; bases unmatched to any gene: 3. Germline V CDR1 and CDR2: SGHRS, YFSETQ. The CDR3 has 14 amino acids. This chain's CDR3 is CASSQTGENTEAFF. The DNA for the CDR3 is TGCGCCAGCAGCCAGACAGGGGAGAACACTGAAGCTTTCTTT. Combining the CDR3 with reference TRBV5-1 and TRBJ1-1 gives the whole variable domain KAGVTQTPRYLIKTRGQQVTLSCSPISGHRSVSWYQQTPGQGLQFLFEYFSETQRNKGNFPGRFSGRQFSNSRSEMNVSTLELGDSALYLCASSQTGENTEAFFGQGTRLTVV.

The genes are TRBV7-2 and TRBJ2-6, with TRBD1 matching 12 bases. The CDR3 is 18 amino acids. With 4 bases clipped from V and 3 bases from J, the junction kept 7 bases outside the gene matches. The V gene's germline CDR1 is SGHTA and CDR2 FQGNSA. The CDR3 here is CASSSGDRGLGGANVLTF. The CDR3 region has the DNA TGTGCCAGCAGCTCAGGGGACAGGGGGCTCGGTGGGGCCAACGTCCTGACTTTC.